These 23 T cell receptor beta chains came from one sample sequenced in a study of PD-L1 blockade in urothelial cancer. Noted time point: peripheral blood 6 weeks after treatment start. Only in-frame clones appear in the TCRdb table, and some are missing; sequencing was by immunoSEQ multiplex PCR. The table shows 83,000 or so clones, with roughly 83% occurring only once. Here the sequenced sample was PBMCs, taken around atezolizumab (anti-PD-L1) treatment. Receptors were obtained from a man in his 70s with urothelial cancer.

V gene TRBV18 combines with J gene TRBJ1-1, with D perhaps TRBD1 (5 bases). This CDR3 comprises 16 residues. Germline V gene data show CDR1 as KGHSH and CDR2 as LQKENI. V lost 2 bases and J 0 bases, leaving 13 bases between the germline ends. The CDR3 region is CASSPAGGALNTEAFF. The DNA of the CDR3 is TGTGCCAGCTCACCAGCTGGTGGGGCTCTGAACACTGAAGCTTTCTTT.

The chain uses TRBV6-4 and TRBJ2-2, with 10 bases fitting TRBD1. CDR3 size: 14 residues. Germline V gives CDR1 MRHNA, CDR2 SNTAGT. V lost 6 bases and J lost 5; bases outside the gene matches: 3. CDR3 in DNA: TGTGCCAGCAGCCGACAGGGGGCGACCGGGGAGCTGTTTTTT. Its protein product is CASSRQGATGELFF.

This clone showed up just once. The CDR3 DNA is TGTGCCAGCAGCTTGTTTGGGACAGACAATGAGCAGTTCTTC. It encodes CASSLFGTDNEQFF. The chain links TRBV5-4 to TRBJ2-1; 7 bases are shared with TRBD1. With 1 base clipped from V and 5 bases from J, the junction kept 3 bases outside the gene matches. CDR3 length equals 14 residues. Germline-derived CDR1 and CDR2 are SGHNT and YYREEE (reference sequence).

The CDR3, as DNA: TGTGCTAGTGGTGTGGCTGAGCGGTTCACTGAAGCTTTCTTT. It codes for CASGVAERFTEAFF. V is TRBV12-5 and J is TRBJ1-1, with unresolved D. V was clipped by 5 bases and J by 4 bases, with 14 bases between them. Looked up from germline, CDR1 is LGHNT and CDR2 is FRNRAP. The CDR3 contains 14 residues.

This clone was counted between two and nine times. This chain connects TRBV27 to TRBJ1-2, with 8 bases matching TRBD1. Germline V gene lookup returns CDR1 MNHEY and CDR2 SMNVEV (reference sequence). V shed 5 bases and J 1 base; nucleotides not matched to a gene: 3. CDR3 length: 14 residues. The CDR3 here is CASSMGQDNYGYTF. The CDR3 DNA reads as TGTGCCAGCAGTATGGGACAGGATAACTATGGCTACACCTTC.

This chain connects TRBV29-1 to TRBJ1-1, with unresolved D. The germline gives CDR1 SQVTM, CDR2 ANQGSEA. The CDR3 length is 11 residues. Trimming removed 4 bases at V and 5 bases at J, with 8 bases between. The CDR3 sequence is CSVGQGTEAFF. As DNA, the CDR3 is TGCAGCGTTGGACAAGGAACTGAAGCTTTCTTT.

The chain couples TRBV7-2 to TRBJ2-5; D unclear. Trimming cost V 1 base and J 3 bases, with 9 bases left between them. This CDR3 is built from 14 residues. Germline lookup yields CDR1 SGHTA and CDR2 FQGNSA. The CDR3 sequence is CASSLGRNEETQYF. The CDR3 DNA reads as TGTGCCAGCAGCTTAGGGCGGAACGAAGAGACCCAGTACTTC.

This clone was seen only a few times. The chain has TRBV4-1 and TRBJ1-2; D unclear. Trimming pared 0 bases from V and 1 base from J, leaving 12 bases between. CDR1 is MGHRA, CDR2 YSYEKL, per germline. The CDR3 consists of 16 residues. This CDR3 reads CASSQEVTGGNYGYTF. For the CDR3, the DNA is TGCGCCAGCAGCCAAGAGGTCACCGGAGGTAACTATGGCTACACCTTC.

This chain uses TRBV7-2 with TRBJ2-7, with 8 bases fitting TRBD1. CDR1 is SGHTA and CDR2 is FQGNSA in the germline V gene. This CDR3 spans 13 amino acids. The junction had 7 bases not matched to a gene; V was cut back by 5 bases and J by 7 bases. The CDR3 loop reads CASSIGTGQEQYF. The CDR3 DNA reads TGTGCCAGCAGCATCGGGACAGGACAAGAGCAGTACTTC.

The CDR3 spells CASSILLGPEQYF. The CDR3 DNA reads TGTGCCAGTAGTATCTTACTAGGGCCCGAGCAGTACTTC. The chain couples TRBV19 to TRBJ2-7; D perhaps matches TRBD2 (5 bases). V was cut by 3 bases and J by 6 bases, with 12 bases left in between. In germline, CDR1 is LNHDA, CDR2 SQIVND (reference sequence). The CDR3 extends over 13 amino acids.

The CDR3 region is CASSLTGGGYTF. The CDR3 DNA is TGCGCCAGCAGCTTGACAGGGGGAGGCTACACCTTC. The V and J genes are TRBV5-1 and TRBJ1-2; 8 positions match TRBD1. Germline loops: CDR1 SGHRS, CDR2 YFSETQ. V dropped 1 base and J dropped 8; count of bases not matched to a gene: 1. The CDR3 runs 12 residues.

The V gene is TRBV4-1, the J gene TRBJ2-2, with TRBD1 matching over 8 bases. The ends lost 5 bases at V and 4 bases at J; junction bases unmatched: 6. Germline V CDR1 and CDR2: MGHRA, YSYEKL. This CDR3 is 15 amino acids long. CDR3 coding DNA: TGCGCCAGCAGCTCCCAGACAGGGGCCACCGGGGAGCTGTTTTTT. Protein: CASSSQTGATGELFF.

The V and J genes are TRBV19 and TRBJ2-3; TRBD1 might be the D (6 bases). The CDR3 totals 14 residues. Germline CDR1 reads LNHDA; CDR2 reads SQIVND (reference sequence). V dropped 5 bases and J dropped 2 bases, with 11 bases sitting between them. CDR3 amino acids: CASSDDRFTDTQYF. CDR3 DNA: TGTGCCAGTAGTGATGACAGGTTCACAGATACGCAGTATTTT.

The chain uses TRBV29-1 and TRBJ1-2; 9 bases map to TRBD1. CDR3 length: 16 residues. The ends lost 6 bases at V and 0 bases at J; junction bases unmatched: 11. Germline V CDR1 and CDR2: SQVTM, ANQGSEA. CDR3 sequence (DNA): TGCAGCGTAGAACCGGTAACAGGGGGCACTAACTATGGCTACACCTTC. This gives the protein CSVEPVTGGTNYGYTF.

This chain's CDR3 is CASSMSEQNEQFF. For the CDR3, the DNA is TGTGCCAGTAGTATGTCGGAACAGAATGAGCAGTTCTTC. The chain joins TRBV19 to TRBJ2-1; no firm D call. Trimming took off 3 bases at V and 7 bases at J, with 10 bases between the two ends. Germline V CDR1 and CDR2: LNHDA, SQIVND (reference sequence). The CDR3 runs to 13 residues.

The V and J genes are TRBV7-9 and TRBJ1-1, with D perhaps TRBD1 (6 bases). CDR1 is SEHNR and CDR2 is FQNEAQ in the germline V gene (reference sequence). V was pared by 3 bases and J by 7 bases, with 6 bases between. This CDR3 has 11 amino acids. In nucleotides, the CDR3 is TGTGCCAGCAGCTTGGACAGTGAAGCTTTCTTT. This translates into CASSLDSEAFF.

The CDR3 reads CASSQAGTSTDTQYF. The CDR3 nucleotides read TGCGCCAGCAGCCAAGCAGGCACAAGCACAGATACGCAGTATTTT. The chain couples TRBV4-1 to TRBJ2-3; D not resolved. This CDR3 is 15 amino acids long. The V end was cut by 1 base, the J end by 0 bases, with 8 bases between. In germline, CDR1 is MGHRA, CDR2 YSYEKL.

In its sample, this clone was seen many times. One junction end disagrees with the germline gene, perhaps due to a read error. The chain couples TRBV7-2 to TRBJ2-7; D is unresolved. CDR1 SGHTA and CDR2 FQGNSA come from the germline V gene. This CDR3 has 14 residues. For the CDR3, the DNA is TGTGCCAGCAGCCCCAGCCGGGTCTCCAACGAGCAGTACTTC. Translated: CASSPSRVSNEQYF.

This chain links TRBV5-1 with TRBJ2-3; 12 bases line up with TRBD2. The CDR3 runs 17 residues. Germline V gives CDR1 SGHRS, CDR2 YFSETQ. After removal of 4 bases from V and 4 bases from J, the junction contained 10 bases not matched to a gene. CDR3 coding DNA: TGCGCCAGCAGCCCCCTGGCTAGCGGGAGGGCCTCAGATACGCAGTATTTT. Residues: CASSPLASGRASDTQYF.

The CDR3 spells CASSIGTREGNEQFF. The CDR3 DNA reads as TGTGCCAGTAGTATAGGTACCCGGGAGGGCAATGAGCAGTTCTTC. V is TRBV19 and J is TRBJ2-1; TRBD2 matches at 8 bases. The CDR3 spans 15 residues. Losses at the gene ends were 1 base for V and 6 bases for J; bases not matched to a gene: 5. CDR1 LNHDA and CDR2 SQIVND come from the germline V gene (reference sequence).

V usage is TRBV6-1 and J usage is TRBJ1-3; the D gene is possibly TRBD1 (5 bases). Germline lookup yields CDR1 MNHNS and CDR2 SASEGT. The CDR3 is 16 amino acids. V lost 2 bases and J 2 bases, leaving 13 bases between the germline ends. In nucleotides, the CDR3 is TGTGCCAGCAGTGAATCGGTAGGGGTAACTGGAAACACCATATATTTT. Its protein product is CASSESVGVTGNTIYF.

This chain connects TRBV25-1 to TRBJ2-7, with D possibly matching TRBD1 (6 bases). This CDR3 comprises 13 residues. V was shortened by 2 bases and J by 3 bases, with 8 bases between the two germline ends. Germline CDR1 MGHDK, CDR2 SYGVNS. CDR3 protein: CASSEPGDYEQYF. The CDR3 DNA reads TGTGCCAGCAGTGAACCAGGGGACTACGAGCAGTACTTC.

The chain combines TRBV6-5 with TRBJ1-1; possibly TRBD1 for D (6 bases). Trimming stripped 2 bases from V and 4 bases from J, with 11 bases between. CDR1 is MNHEY and CDR2 is SVGAGI in the germline V gene. This CDR3 has 14 amino acids. CDR3 sequence: CASSYVQGGTEAFF. The CDR3 nucleotides read TGTGCCAGCAGTTACGTACAGGGTGGCACTGAAGCTTTCTTT.